This TCR beta chain was sequenced for a study of CD8 T cells in ankylosing spondylitis. The CDR3 length is 16 residues. Germline CDR1 is MDHEN and CDR2 is SYDVKM. V lost 6 bases to trimming and J lost 0 bases; unmatched junction nucleotides: 7. Study-level points and caveats: Peripheral blood samples showed relatively rare disease-linked clones, and these clones were CD8+. Made up of eight highly homologous variants, a TCR beta motif appeared characteristic of ankylosing spondylitis blood.

Only a few counts were recorded for this clonotype. Antigen: not known. TCRdb reprocessed the 5' RACE reads via MiXCR and lists one record per CDR3 protein. Found here are about 130,000 distinct CDR3 sequences, around 8.5% of them singletons; the top ten hold approximately 3.3%. The specimen was blood, either unsorted or a sorted T cell fraction (not recorded which). This TCR was recovered from a male donor with ankylosing spondylitis or in good health (not recorded which). This sequence joins TRBV28 and TRBJ2-4; the match to TRBD1 covers 8 bases. CDR3 nucleotides: TGTGCCAGCAGCAAATACAGGGGGGCAGCCAAAAACATTCAGTACTTC. This sequence encodes CASSKYRGAAKNIQYF.